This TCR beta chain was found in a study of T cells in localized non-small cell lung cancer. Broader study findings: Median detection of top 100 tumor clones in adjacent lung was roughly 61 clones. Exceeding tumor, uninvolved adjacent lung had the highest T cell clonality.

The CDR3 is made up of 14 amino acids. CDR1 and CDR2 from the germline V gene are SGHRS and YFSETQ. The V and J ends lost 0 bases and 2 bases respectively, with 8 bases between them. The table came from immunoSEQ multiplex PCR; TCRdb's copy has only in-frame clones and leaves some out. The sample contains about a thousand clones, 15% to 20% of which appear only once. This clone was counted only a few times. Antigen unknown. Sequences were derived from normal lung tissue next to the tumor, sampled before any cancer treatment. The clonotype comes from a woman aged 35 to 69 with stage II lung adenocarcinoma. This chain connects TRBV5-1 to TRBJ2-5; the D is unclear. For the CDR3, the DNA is TGCGCCAGCAGCTTGGCAGGCCAACAAGAGACCCAGTACTTC. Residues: CASSLAGQQETQYF.